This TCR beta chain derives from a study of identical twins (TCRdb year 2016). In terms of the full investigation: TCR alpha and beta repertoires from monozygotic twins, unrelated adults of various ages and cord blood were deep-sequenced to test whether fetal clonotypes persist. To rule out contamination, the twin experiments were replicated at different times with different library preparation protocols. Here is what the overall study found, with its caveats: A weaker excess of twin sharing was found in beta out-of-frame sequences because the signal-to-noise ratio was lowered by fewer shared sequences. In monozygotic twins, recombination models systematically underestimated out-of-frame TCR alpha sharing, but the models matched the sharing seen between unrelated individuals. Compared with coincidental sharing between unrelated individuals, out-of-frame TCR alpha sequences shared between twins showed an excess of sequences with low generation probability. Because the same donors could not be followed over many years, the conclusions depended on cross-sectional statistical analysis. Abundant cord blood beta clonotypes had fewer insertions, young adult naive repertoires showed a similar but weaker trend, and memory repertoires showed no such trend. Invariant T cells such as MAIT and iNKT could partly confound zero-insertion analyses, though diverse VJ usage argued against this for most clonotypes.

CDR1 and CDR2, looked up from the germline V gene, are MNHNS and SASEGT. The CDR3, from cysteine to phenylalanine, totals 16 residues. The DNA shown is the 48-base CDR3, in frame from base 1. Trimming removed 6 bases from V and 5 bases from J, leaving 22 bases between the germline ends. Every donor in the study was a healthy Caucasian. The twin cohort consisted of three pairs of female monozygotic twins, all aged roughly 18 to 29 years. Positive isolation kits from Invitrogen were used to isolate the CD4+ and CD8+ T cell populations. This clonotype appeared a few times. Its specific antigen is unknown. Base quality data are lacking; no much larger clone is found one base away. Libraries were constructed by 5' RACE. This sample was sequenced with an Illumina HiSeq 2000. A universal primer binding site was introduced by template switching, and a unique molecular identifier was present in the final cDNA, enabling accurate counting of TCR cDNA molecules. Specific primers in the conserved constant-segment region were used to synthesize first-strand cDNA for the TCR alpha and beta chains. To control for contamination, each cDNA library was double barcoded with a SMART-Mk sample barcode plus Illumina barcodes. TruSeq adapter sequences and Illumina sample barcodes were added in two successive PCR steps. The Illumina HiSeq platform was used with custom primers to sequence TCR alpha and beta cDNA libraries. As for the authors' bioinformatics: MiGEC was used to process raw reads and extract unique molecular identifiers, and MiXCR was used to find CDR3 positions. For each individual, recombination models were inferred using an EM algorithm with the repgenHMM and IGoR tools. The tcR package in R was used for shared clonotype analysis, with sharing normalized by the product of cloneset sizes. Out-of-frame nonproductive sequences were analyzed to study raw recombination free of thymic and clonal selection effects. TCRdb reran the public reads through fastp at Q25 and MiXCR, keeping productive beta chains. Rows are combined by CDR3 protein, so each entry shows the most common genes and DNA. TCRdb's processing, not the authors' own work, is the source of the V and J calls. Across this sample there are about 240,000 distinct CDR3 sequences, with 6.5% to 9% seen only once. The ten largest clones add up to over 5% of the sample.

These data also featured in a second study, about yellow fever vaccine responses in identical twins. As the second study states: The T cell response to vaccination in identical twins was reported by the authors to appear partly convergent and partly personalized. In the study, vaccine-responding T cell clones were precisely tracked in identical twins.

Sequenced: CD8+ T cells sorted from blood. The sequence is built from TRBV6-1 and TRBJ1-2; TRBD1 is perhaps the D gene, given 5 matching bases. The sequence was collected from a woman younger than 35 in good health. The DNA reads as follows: TGTGCCAGCAGAGAACTGGGGCAGGGAATCTCGTATGGCTACACCTTC. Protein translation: CASRELGQGISYGYTF.